This entry lists 30 T cell receptor beta chains sequenced from one sample in a study of T cells after posttransplantation cyclophosphamide. Measured with immunoSEQ multiplex PCR; TCRdb has only the in-frame clones, and not every one. The sample gives 25,000 to 35,000 clones, none seen only once, and the top ten clones hold about 4.5%. Sequenced input: PBMCs. The source of these receptors is a woman younger than 45 in good health and a related stem cell transplant donor.

In this sample, this clone turned up a few times. The genes are TRBV24-1 and TRBJ1-2, with 10 bases aligning to TRBD1. Per germline, CDR1 KGHDR and CDR2 SFDVKD. The trim removed 4 bases at V and 2 bases at J, leaving 12 bases unmatched. This CDR3 has 18 residues. The CDR3: CATSDHRSTGGLNYGYTF. DNA of the CDR3: TGTGCCACCAGTGACCACCGGTCGACAGGGGGCCTGAACTATGGCTACACCTTC.

This clone has at least ten counts. This chain uses TRBV5-1 with TRBJ1-2; no firm D call. Germline values: CDR1 SGHRS, CDR2 YFSETQ. This CDR3 has 13 amino acids. V was trimmed by 1 base and J by 4 bases, leaving 8 bases between them. The CDR3 region is CASSLSQIYGYTF. DNA for the CDR3: TGCGCCAGCAGCTTGTCGCAGATCTATGGCTACACCTTC.

Many counts were recorded for this clone. Germline is not matched at one junction end, which may reflect a read error. The same CDR3 also results from other DNA sequences found in this sample. V usage is TRBV4-3 and J usage is TRBJ2-7; D perhaps matches TRBD2 (7 bases). Germline V gives CDR1 LGHNA, CDR2 YSLEER. The CDR3 covers 15 residues. CDR3 sequence: CASSSLQGGPYEQYF. DNA of the CDR3: TGCGCCAGCAGCTCCCTACAGGGAGGGCCCTACGAGCAGTACTTT.

This clone was recorded many times. The rearrangement links TRBV18 to TRBJ2-7; 7 bases map to TRBD1. CDR3 size: 16 residues. The germline gives CDR1 KGHSH, CDR2 LQKENI. The trim removed 3 bases at V and 3 bases at J, leaving 11 bases unmatched. This CDR3 reads CASSPRQGWEIYEQYF. The CDR3 nucleotides are TGTGCCAGCTCACCCAGACAGGGATGGGAAATCTACGAGCAGTACTTC.

There are many counts of this clone. The chain recombines TRBV6-6 with TRBJ1-3, with 8 positions matching TRBD1. CDR3 length: 16 residues. CDR1 is MNHNY and CDR2 is SVGAGI in the germline V gene (reference sequence). J gave up 0 bases and V 6 bases, and 7 bases lay outside the gene matches. CDR3 amino acids: CASRRTGGYSGNTIYF. CDR3 in DNA: TGTGCCAGCAGGCGAACAGGGGGGTACTCTGGAAACACCATATATTTT.

V usage is TRBV6-1 and J usage is TRBJ2-5, with D unclear. This CDR3 is built from 13 residues. Germline V gives CDR1 MNHNS, CDR2 SASEGT. Trimming left V 1 base short and J 5 bases short, with 8 bases between. The CDR3 is CASSEVQRETQYF. CDR3 bases: TGTGCCAGCAGTGAAGTTCAGAGGGAGACCCAGTACTTC.

This clone was seen at least ten times. This rearrangement joins TRBV6-5 to TRBJ1-2, with TRBD1 matching 8 bases. The V gene end was trimmed by 5 bases and the J gene end by 10 bases; junction bases not matched to a gene: 15. The germline V gene has CDR1 MNHEY and CDR2 SVGAGI. This CDR3 contains 15 residues. CDR3 bases: TGTGCCAGCAGTACGCGAGTCTCTCAGGACAGGGCCTACACCTTC. Translated: CASSTRVSQDRAYTF.

The rearrangement uses TRBV5-1 and TRBJ2-5; 12 positions agree with TRBD2. After removal of 3 bases from V and 9 bases from J, the junction contained 6 bases not matched to a gene. Germline V CDR1 and CDR2: SGHRS, YFSETQ. The CDR3 runs to 14 residues. CDR3 bases: TGCGCCAGCAGCTCTAGCGGGGGGGCACTTGCCCAGTACTTC. Its protein is CASSSSGGALAQYF.

This clone appeared a few times. V usage is TRBV30 and J usage is TRBJ2-3; 8 bases line up with TRBD1. V shed 1 base, J shed 1 base, and the junction held 13 bases outside the gene matches. There are 18 residues in the CDR3. Germline assignment: CDR1 GTSNPN and CDR2 SVGIG (reference sequence). The CDR3 protein is CAWSAPAGTGYRTDTQYF. Written as DNA, the CDR3 is TGTGCCTGGAGTGCCCCAGCCGGGACAGGTTATCGCACAGATACGCAGTATTTT.

This clone was recorded at least ten times. This chain connects TRBV5-4 to TRBJ2-5; 9 bases line up with TRBD1. V trimming: 0 bases; J trimming: 9 bases; junction bases outside the gene matches: 6. Germline V gene lookup returns CDR1 SGHNT and CDR2 YYREEE (reference sequence). The CDR3 extends over 14 amino acids. CDR3 in DNA: TGTGCCAGCAGCTTGGAGAGACAGGGGGGCCCCCAGTACTTC. It encodes CASSLERQGGPQYF.

There are many counts of this clone. V and J are TRBV6-5 and TRBJ1-1, with D perhaps TRBD1 (6 bases). Trimming cost V 2 bases and J 1 base, with 8 bases left between them. Germline V gives CDR1 MNHEY, CDR2 SVGAGI. The CDR3 is 14 amino acids. CDR3 loop: CASSYVTGNTEAFF. For the CDR3, the DNA is TGTGCCAGCAGTTACGTGACAGGGAACACTGAAGCTTTCTTT.

In this sample, this clone turned up many times. This chain connects TRBV13 to TRBJ2-7, with 9 bases matching TRBD1. Per germline, CDR1 PRHDT and CDR2 FYEKMQ (reference sequence). Trimming removed 5 bases from V and 3 bases from J; junction bases left unmatched: 5. This CDR3 is 14 amino acids long. The CDR3 DNA sequence: TGTGCCAGCAGCCCGCCGGGACAGGGCTACGAGCAGTACTTC. This sequence encodes CASSPPGQGYEQYF.

This clone was picked up a small number of times. This chain joins TRBV6-1 and TRBJ2-7, with 9 bases lining up with TRBD1. CDR3 length: 14 amino acids. Trimming took 6 bases from V and 4 from J; bases not matched to a gene: 7. Germline CDR1 and CDR2: MNHNS and SASEGT. The CDR3, as DNA: TGTGCCAGCAGCGATTACAGGGGGCCGTACGAGCAGTACTTC. It specifies CASSDYRGPYEQYF.

The table lists this clone with many counts. The chain recombines TRBV6-6 with TRBJ2-7, with D perhaps TRBD2 (6 bases). This CDR3 spans 14 amino acids. From germline, CDR1 is MNHNY and CDR2 SVGAGI (reference sequence). V gave up 7 bases and J gave up 6 bases, with 19 bases separating them. CDR3 bases: TGTGCCAGCAATGACGTGGAGGGGAGGCGCGAGCAGTACTTC. This sequence encodes CASNDVEGRREQYF.

This clone was picked up many times. In DNA, the CDR3 is TGTGCCAGCAGCTTGATGCCGGGGATGAACACTGAAGCTTTCTTT. As protein: CASSLMPGMNTEAFF. This sequence joins TRBV7-8 and TRBJ1-1; D is uncertain. There are 15 residues in the CDR3. Deletions cut 3 bases from V and 0 bases from J, with 11 bases between. Germline CDR1 SGHVS, CDR2 FQNEAQ.

This clone was observed many times. V and J are TRBV7-9 and TRBJ2-5; TRBD2 matches at 12 bases. J lost 5 bases, V lost 4 bases, and 8 bases had no gene match. Looked up from germline, CDR1 is SEHNR and CDR2 is FQNEAQ (reference sequence). The CDR3 runs 16 residues. The CDR3 sequence is CASSYLAGGPSETQYF. Written as DNA, the CDR3 is TGTGCCAGCAGCTACCTAGCGGGGGGGCCAAGCGAGACCCAGTACTTC.

This clone was picked up many times. The chain uses TRBV11-3 and TRBJ2-1, with D possibly being TRBD1 (5 bases). CDR3 length: 18 residues. The V end lost 1 base, the J end lost 0 bases, and 16 bases lay between the germline ends. Germline V CDR1 and CDR2: SGHNT, YENEEA. The CDR3 nucleotides read TGTGCCAGCAGCTTAGGTTCGCAAGGGGCCAGCTCCTACAATGAGCAGTTCTTC. It yields the protein CASSLGSQGASSYNEQFF.

This clone was seen at least ten times. V gene TRBV29-1 combines with J gene TRBJ1-1; possible D gene TRBD1, 6 bases. Germline-derived CDR1 and CDR2 are SQVTM and ANQGSEA. Trimming stripped 4 bases from V and 7 bases from J, with 13 bases between. There are 12 residues in the CDR3. The CDR3 bases are TGCAGCGTTGGGTCGTGGACAGTTGAAGCTTTCTTT. This encodes CSVGSWTVEAFF. Full variable domain (missing parts from reference TRBV29-1 and TRBJ1-1): SAVISQKPSRDICQRGTSLTIQCQVDSQVTMMFWYRQQPGQSLTLIATANQGSEATYESGFVIDKFPISRPNLTFSTLTVSNMSPEDSSIYLCSVGSWTVEAFFGQGTRLTVV.

This clone has at least ten counts. This chain links TRBV28 with TRBJ2-7; 11 bases are a match to TRBD2. The CDR3 length is 20 residues. Per the germline V gene, CDR1 is MDHEN and CDR2 is SYDVKM. J gave up 2 bases and V 4 bases, and 19 bases lay outside the gene matches. The CDR3 region is CASSSLPASGGPRLTYEQYF. In DNA, the CDR3 is TGTGCCAGCAGTTCCCTCCCGGCTAGCGGGGGGCCCCGTTTGACCTACGAGCAGTACTTC.

At least ten counts were recorded for this clone. The chain recombines TRBV10-3 with TRBJ1-4, with TRBD1 matching over 7 bases. CDR1 is ENHRY and CDR2 is SYGVKD in the germline V gene. Trimming cost V 3 bases and J 2 bases; bases outside gene matches: 12. CDR3 size: 18 residues. The CDR3 sequence is CAISESKTGSWTNEKLFF. CDR3 sequence (DNA): TGTGCCATCAGTGAATCAAAGACAGGGAGCTGGACTAATGAAAAACTGTTTTTT.

This clone has just a few counts. The V and J genes are TRBV6-5 and TRBJ1-1; 9 bases are shared with TRBD1. The ends lost 5 bases at V and 4 bases at J; junction bases unmatched: 2. Germline loops: CDR1 MNHEY, CDR2 SVGAGI. The CDR3 is 13 amino acids. The chain's CDR3 is CASSQGQGTEAFF. The DNA of the CDR3 is TGTGCCAGCAGTCAGGGACAGGGCACTGAAGCTTTCTTT.

This clone showed up many times. This chain uses TRBV7-9 with TRBJ2-1; 9 bases are shared with TRBD1. V shed 5 bases and J 8 bases; nucleotides not matched to a gene: 10. CDR1 and CDR2 from the germline V gene are SEHNR and FQNEAQ (reference sequence). This CDR3 is built from 15 residues. The chain's CDR3 is CASSLGTGKGYEQFF. CDR3 sequence (DNA): TGTGCCAGCAGCCTAGGGACAGGGAAGGGCTATGAGCAGTTCTTC.

This clone was observed many times. The gene calls are TRBV19 and TRBJ1-1; the D gene is possibly TRBD1 (5 bases). V lost 6 bases and J lost 1, with 9 bases in between. This CDR3 spans 13 amino acids. CDR1 and CDR2 (germline): LNHDA, SQIVND (reference sequence). The CDR3 nucleotides are TGTGCCAGTAGACCCACAGGGAACACTGAAGCTTTCTTT. This encodes CASRPTGNTEAFF.

This clone was seen at least ten times. The chain couples TRBV19 to TRBJ1-1, with unresolved D. V lost 7 bases, J lost 4 bases, and 22 bases lay in between. Germline V gene data show CDR1 as LNHDA and CDR2 as SQIVND (reference sequence). The CDR3 loop spans 16 amino acids. CDR3 loop: CASTNLRGRESTEAFF. The DNA for the CDR3 is TGTGCCAGTACCAACCTCCGGGGTAGGGAGAGCACTGAAGCTTTCTTT.

The V and J genes are TRBV12-3 or TRBV12-4 and TRBJ2-2; the match to TRBD2 covers 8 bases. This CDR3 region has 17 residues. V shed 0 bases and J 8 bases; nucleotides not matched to a gene: 11. This CDR3 reads CASSLASTSGQKGELFF. The CDR3 DNA reads TGTGCCAGCAGTTTAGCATCCACTAGCGGTCAAAAGGGGGAGCTGTTTTTT.

This clone was found many times. V usage is TRBV15 and J usage is TRBJ1-2; the D is unclear. Germline values: CDR1 LNHNV, CDR2 YYDKDF (reference sequence). V dropped 5 bases and J dropped 4 bases, with 14 bases sitting between them. This CDR3 is built from 14 residues. CDR3 DNA: TGTGCCACCAGCGCAGGTGGGCTTGGCTATGGCTACACCTTC. The encoded protein is CATSAGGLGYGYTF.

This sequence joins TRBV5-6 and TRBJ2-3; a weak D match, TRBD1 (6 bases). Trimming left V 4 bases short and J 5 bases short, with 20 bases between. The CDR3 has 16 residues. The germline V gene encodes CDR1 SGHDT and CDR2 YYEEEE. This CDR3 is CASSPPTGFFIDTQYF. Here the CDR3 DNA reads TGTGCCAGCAGCCCACCGACAGGATTTTTCATAGATACGCAGTATTTT.

This clone was counted ten times or more. This sequence joins TRBV19 and TRBJ1-2; TRBD1 agrees at 9 bases. This CDR3 has 15 residues. V shed 3 bases, J shed 2 bases, and the junction held 4 bases outside the gene matches. Looked up from germline, CDR1 is LNHDA and CDR2 is SQIVND (reference sequence). In nucleotides, the CDR3 is TGTGCCAGTAGTATCCCCGGGACAGGGAACTATGGCTACACCTTC. Residues: CASSIPGTGNYGYTF. Full variable domain (outside the CDR3, taken from reference TRBV19 and TRBJ1-2): DGGITQSPKYLFRKEGQNVTLSCEQNLNHDAMYWYRQDPGQGLRLIYYSQIVNDFQKGDIAEGYSVSREKKESFPLTVTSAQKNPTAFYLCASSIPGTGNYGYTFGSGTRLTVV.

This clone was recorded at least ten times. The gene calls are TRBV9 and TRBJ1-3; the D gene is possibly TRBD1 (6 bases). Germline values: CDR1 SGDLS, CDR2 YYNGEE. This CDR3 spans 17 amino acids. V was pared by 3 bases and J by 2 bases, with 18 bases between. The CDR3: CASSEQGGLSPGNTIYF. For the CDR3, the DNA is TGTGCCAGCAGCGAACAGGGAGGCCTTAGTCCTGGAAACACCATATATTTT.

The V and J genes are TRBV29-1 and TRBJ2-3; TRBD1 matches 7 bases. CDR3 length: 13 amino acids. V lost 7 bases to trimming and J lost 1 base; unmatched junction nucleotides: 5. Germline V gene lookup returns CDR1 SQVTM and CDR2 ANQGSEA. CDR3 DNA: TGCAGCGCTGGGACAGTCGGCACAGATACGCAGTATTTT. It is translated as CSAGTVGTDTQYF.